The 13 T cell receptor beta chains below all came from one sample that was sequenced in a study of cytomegalovirus exposure and HLA in healthy donors. PCR used 60 Vbeta primers and 13 Jbeta primers. TCRdb's copy holds only in-frame clones and misses some; the assay was immunoSEQ multiplex PCR. In all, the sample yields some 110,000 clones. Sequencing was done on a sample of PBMCs. These receptors were collected from a man aged 35 to 55 in good health and CMV-seropositive.

The chain links TRBV7-3 to TRBJ2-3, with 12 positions matching TRBD2. The V gene end was trimmed by 4 bases and the J gene end by 6 bases; junction bases not matched to a gene: 5. The CDR3 extends over 15 amino acids. The germline CDR1 and CDR2 sequences are SGHTA and FQGTGA. CDR3 nucleotides: TGTGCCAGCAGCTGGACTAGCGGGAATAGTGATACGCAGTATTTT. Translating gives CASSWTSGNSDTQYF.

This sequence joins TRBV15 and TRBJ2-3, with TRBD2 matching over 11 bases. After removal of 5 bases from V and 3 bases from J, the junction contained 7 bases not matched to a gene. Germline values: CDR1 LNHNV, CDR2 YYDKDF (reference sequence). This CDR3 has 16 residues. CDR3 in amino acids: CATSLFSGRGTDTQYF. CDR3 DNA: TGTGCCACCAGCCTATTTAGCGGGAGGGGAACAGATACGCAGTATTTT. Full variable domain (rest looked up from reference TRBV15 and TRBJ2-3): DAMVIQNPRYQVTQFGKPVTLSCSQTLNHNVMYWYQQKSSQAPKLLFHYYDKDFNNEADTPDNFQSRRPNTSFCFLDIRSPGLGDTAMYLCATSLFSGRGTDTQYFGPGTRLTVL.

The J gene is TRBJ2-2, the V gene TRBV9, with TRBD1 matching over 8 bases. The CDR3 spans 16 residues. Germline-derived CDR1 and CDR2 are SGDLS and YYNGEE. The V and J ends lost 3 bases and 6 bases, in that order; junction bases with no gene match: 10. CDR3 sequence (DNA): TGTGCCAGCAGCGCAAGGGGACAGGATGTTCCCGGGGAGCTGTTTTTT. Translating gives CASSARGQDVPGELFF.

The rearrangement links TRBV13 to TRBJ2-4, with D possibly TRBD2 on 5 matching bases. CDR3 length: 15 residues. The germline CDR1 and CDR2 sequences are PRHDT and FYEKMQ (reference sequence). V shed 5 bases and J shed 9 bases, with 20 bases lying between them. The CDR3 region has the DNA TGTGCCAGCAGCCCCGGCCGGGGTCGTAACGGCATTCAGTACTTC. Protein sequence: CASSPGRGRNGIQYF.

The CDR3 DNA is TGTGCCAGTAGTATAGGACTAGCGGGAGGTGAGACCCAGTACTTC. It is translated as CASSIGLAGGETQYF. The rearrangement uses TRBV19 and TRBJ2-5, with 13 nucleotides matching TRBD2. The CDR3 is 15 residues long. The germline gives CDR1 LNHDA, CDR2 SQIVND (reference sequence). V shed 1 base and J 5 bases; nucleotides not matched to a gene: 1.

The CDR3 reads CASSSGLSYEQYF. In DNA, the CDR3 is TGTGCCAGCAGCTCGGGTTTATCCTACGAGCAGTACTTC. This chain uses TRBV11-2 with TRBJ2-7; no firm D call. Germline V gene lookup returns CDR1 SGHAT and CDR2 FQNNGV. There are 13 residues in the CDR3. Trimming took 4 bases from V and 1 from J, leaving 8 bases between them.

The V gene is TRBV27, the J gene TRBJ1-1, with a tentative D call TRBD1 (6 bases). This CDR3 comprises 15 residues. Germline CDR1 MNHEY, CDR2 SMNVEV (reference sequence). The V end lost 5 bases, the J end lost 0 bases, and 13 bases lay between the germline ends. CDR3 sequence (DNA): TGTGCCAGCAGTCACGGACAGTTTATGAACACTGAAGCTTTCTTT. This encodes CASSHGQFMNTEAFF.

The J gene is TRBJ1-5, the V gene TRBV7-8; TRBD1 matches 9 bases. CDR1 is SGHVS and CDR2 is FQNEAQ in the germline V gene. The V segment lost 5 bases and the J segment 3 bases; nucleotides outside the gene matches: 8. The length of the CDR3 is 16 residues. The CDR3 sequence: CASSPLGQGSNQPQHF. DNA for the CDR3: TGTGCCAGCAGCCCTCTCGGACAGGGGTCCAATCAGCCCCAGCATTTT. Drawing the rest from reference TRBV7-8 and TRBJ1-5, the complete variable domain is GAGVSQSPRYKVAKRGQDVALRCDPISGHVSLFWYQQALGQGPEFLTYFQNEAQLDKSGLPSDRFFAERPEGSVSTLKIQRTQQEDSAVYLCASSPLGQGSNQPQHFGDGTRLSIL.

The rearrangement uses TRBV19 and TRBJ1-3; D is possibly TRBD1 (6 bases). The V and J ends lost 6 bases and 2 bases respectively, with 17 bases between them. The CDR3 totals 16 residues. In germline, CDR1 is LNHDA, CDR2 SQIVND (reference sequence). CDR3 amino acids: CASRATRTVPGNTIYF. Written as DNA, the CDR3 is TGTGCCAGTAGAGCAACGAGGACAGTCCCTGGAAACACCATATATTTT.

This rearrangement joins TRBV5-1 to TRBJ2-5; perhaps TRBD2 as D (6 bases). CDR1 and CDR2 (germline): SGHRS, YFSETQ. The V gene lost 0 bases and the J gene lost 3 bases, with 12 bases spanning the gap. The CDR3 loop spans 15 amino acids. The DNA for the CDR3 is TGCGCCAGCAGCTTGGCCGGGGGAAAGGAAGAGACCCAGTACTTC. It yields the protein CASSLAGGKEETQYF.

The chain employs TRBV2 and TRBJ1-2, with a tentative D call TRBD1 (6 bases). This CDR3 is built from 16 residues. Germline values: CDR1 SNHLY, CDR2 FYNNEI. Trimming pared 4 bases from V and 3 bases from J, leaving 18 bases between. The CDR3 DNA is TGTGCCAGCAGTGCGGGGATGCAGAAGGGGGACTATGGCTACACCTTC. As protein: CASSAGMQKGDYGYTF.

The chain is built from TRBV9 and TRBJ2-1; 13 nucleotides line up with TRBD2. The CDR3 is 16 residues long. CDR1 SGDLS and CDR2 YYNGEE come from the germline V gene. After removal of 0 bases from V and 10 bases from J, the junction contained 7 bases not matched to a gene. CDR3 in amino acids: CASSVGGLAGVAEQFF. DNA of the CDR3: TGTGCCAGCAGCGTAGGAGGACTAGCGGGAGTAGCGGAGCAGTTCTTC.

The chain uses TRBV9 and TRBJ2-2; D possibly corresponds to TRBD2 (6 bases). The CDR3 runs to 16 residues. From germline, CDR1 is SGDLS and CDR2 YYNGEE. Trimming removed 0 bases at V and 3 bases at J, with 12 bases between. The CDR3 region has the DNA TGTGCCAGCAGCGTAGTAGGAGGGTGGGACACCGGGGAGCTGTTTTTT. Its translation: CASSVVGGWDTGELFF.